What follows are 4 T cell receptor beta chains derived from one specimen sequenced in a study of neurological immune-mediated disorders. TCRdb called the 5' RACE reads again in MiXCR, with one record for every CDR3 protein. In the table there are about 55,000 distinct CDR3 sequences, about 3.5% of which are singletons. Sequenced sample: PBMCs. These receptor sequences come from a man under 40 with multiple sclerosis.

The chain employs TRBV18 and TRBJ1-5, with D unclear. The CDR3 runs to 13 residues. CDR1 is KGHSH, CDR2 LQKENI, per germline. V was pared by 2 bases and J by 6 bases, with 8 bases between. CDR3 sequence: CASSPGLSQPQHF. CDR3 in DNA: TGTGCCAGCTCACCAGGGTTAAGTCAGCCCCAGCATTTT.

This clonotype was seen ten or more times. This chain uses TRBV5-6 with TRBJ2-5; 10 positions agree with TRBD2. Trimming at V came to 4 bases and at J to 5 bases, leaving 5 bases not matched to a gene. The CDR3 is made up of 14 amino acids. Germline V gene lookup returns CDR1 SGHDT and CDR2 YYEEEE. Here the CDR3 DNA reads TGTGCCAGCAGCGAGCGGGGGGGCCGGGAGACCCAGTACTTC. Residues: CASSERGGRETQYF.

This clonotype was picked up many times. The CDR3 sequence: CASSARDLKTGELFF. The CDR3 nucleotides read TGCGCCAGCAGCGCCCGGGACTTAAAAACCGGGGAGCTGTTTTTT. The genes are TRBV5-1 and TRBJ2-2; D may be TRBD2 (6 bases). V dropped 4 bases and J dropped 5 bases, with 15 bases sitting between them. This CDR3 has 15 residues. The germline gives CDR1 SGHRS, CDR2 YFSETQ.

This clonotype was picked up many times. The gene calls are TRBV20-1 and TRBJ2-7; D is uncertain. V was shortened by 5 bases and J by 4 bases, with 9 bases between the two germline ends. This CDR3 is 11 amino acids long. The germline V gene encodes CDR1 DFQATT and CDR2 SNEGSKA (reference sequence). CDR3 residues: CSALVGYEQYF. The CDR3 DNA follows: TGCAGTGCTCTCGTGGGGTACGAGCAGTACTTC.